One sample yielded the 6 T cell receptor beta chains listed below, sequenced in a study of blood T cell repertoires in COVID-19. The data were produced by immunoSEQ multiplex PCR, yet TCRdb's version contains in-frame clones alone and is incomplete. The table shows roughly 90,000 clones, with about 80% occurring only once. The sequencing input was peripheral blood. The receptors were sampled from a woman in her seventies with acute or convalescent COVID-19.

DNA for the CDR3: TGTGCCAGCAGTGCTCCCGGGTTGCGGCGCACAGATACGCAGTATTTT. It yields the protein CASSAPGLRRTDTQYF. J is TRBJ2-3 and V is TRBV2; D call uncertain. The germline V gene encodes CDR1 SNHLY and CDR2 FYNNEI. Trimming took 4 bases from V and 1 from J, leaving 15 bases between them. The CDR3 has 16 amino acids.

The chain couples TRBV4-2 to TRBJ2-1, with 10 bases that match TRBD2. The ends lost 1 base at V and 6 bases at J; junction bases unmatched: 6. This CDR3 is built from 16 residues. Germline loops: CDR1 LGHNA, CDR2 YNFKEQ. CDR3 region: CASSQVSGLATNEQFF. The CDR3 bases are TGTGCCAGCAGCCAAGTTTCGGGACTAGCGACCAATGAGCAGTTCTTC.

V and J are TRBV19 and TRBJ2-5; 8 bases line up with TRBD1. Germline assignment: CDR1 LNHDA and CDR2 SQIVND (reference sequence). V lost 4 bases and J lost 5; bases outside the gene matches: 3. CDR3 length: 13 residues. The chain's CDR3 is CASSRTGSETQYF. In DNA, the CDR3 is TGTGCCAGTAGTAGGACAGGGAGTGAGACCCAGTACTTC.

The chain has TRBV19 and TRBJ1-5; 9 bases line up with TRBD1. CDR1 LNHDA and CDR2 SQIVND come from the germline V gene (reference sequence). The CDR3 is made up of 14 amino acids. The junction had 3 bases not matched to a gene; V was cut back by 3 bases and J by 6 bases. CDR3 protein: CASSMGQGIQPQHF. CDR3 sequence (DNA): TGTGCCAGTAGTATGGGACAGGGTATTCAGCCCCAGCATTTT.

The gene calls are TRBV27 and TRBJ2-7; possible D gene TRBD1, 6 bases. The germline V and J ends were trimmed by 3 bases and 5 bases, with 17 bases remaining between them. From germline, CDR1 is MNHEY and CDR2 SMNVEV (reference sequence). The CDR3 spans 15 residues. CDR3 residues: CASSFEGQALDEQYF. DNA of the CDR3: TGTGCCAGCAGTTTCGAGGGACAAGCCTTGGACGAGCAGTACTTC.

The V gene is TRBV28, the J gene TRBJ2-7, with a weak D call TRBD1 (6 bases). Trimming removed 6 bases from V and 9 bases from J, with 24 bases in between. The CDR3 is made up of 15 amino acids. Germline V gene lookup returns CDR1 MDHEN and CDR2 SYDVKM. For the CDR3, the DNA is TGTGCCAGCAGCAACACCGGGACACCAGGGGAAGGGCAGTACTTC. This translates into CASSNTGTPGEGQYF.